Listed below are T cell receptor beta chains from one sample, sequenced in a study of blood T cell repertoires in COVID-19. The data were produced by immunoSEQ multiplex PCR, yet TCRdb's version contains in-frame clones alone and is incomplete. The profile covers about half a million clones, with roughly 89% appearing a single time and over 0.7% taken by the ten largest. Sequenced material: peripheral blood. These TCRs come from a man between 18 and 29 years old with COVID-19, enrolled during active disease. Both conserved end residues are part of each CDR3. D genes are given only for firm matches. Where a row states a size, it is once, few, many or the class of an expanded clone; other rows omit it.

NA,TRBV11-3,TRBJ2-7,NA,TGTGCCAGCAGCTTAGCCCCTCCCTACGAGCAGTACTTC,CASSLAPPYEQYF
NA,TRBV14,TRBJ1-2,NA,TGTGCCAGCAGCCAAGATGGGGGGAACTATGGCTACACCTTC,CASSQDGGNYGYTF
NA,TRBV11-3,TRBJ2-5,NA,TGTGCCAGCAGCTTAGAGGCGGGAATGGGAGTGAAGACCCAGTACTTC,CASSLEAGMGVKTQYF
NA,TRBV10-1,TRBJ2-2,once,TGCGCCAGCAGTCGGAGTTTCACCGGGGAGCTGTTTTTT,CASSRSFTGELFF
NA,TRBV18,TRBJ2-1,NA,TGTGCCAGCACCACCACCCGAGACAATGAGCAGTTCTTC,CASTTTRDNEQFF
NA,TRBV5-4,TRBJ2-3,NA,TGTGCCAGCAGCTTGGCAGGGACTAGCACAGATACGCAGTATTTT,CASSLAGTSTDTQYF
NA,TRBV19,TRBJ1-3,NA,TGTGCCAGTAGTATAACCGGGACTCCTGGAAACACCATATATTTT,CASSITGTPGNTIYF
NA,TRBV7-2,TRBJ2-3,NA,TGTGCCAGCAGCTTAGCGATACGTCGAGGGACAGATACGCAGTATTTT,CASSLAIRRGTDTQYF
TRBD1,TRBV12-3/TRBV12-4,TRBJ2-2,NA,TGTGCCACGGGACAGGGATTCACCGGGGAGCTGTTTTTT,CATGQGFTGELFF
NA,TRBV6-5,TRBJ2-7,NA,TGTGCCAGCAGTTACGCTTTAGTGCGGGGAGCCTACGAGCAGTACTTC,CASSYALVRGAYEQYF